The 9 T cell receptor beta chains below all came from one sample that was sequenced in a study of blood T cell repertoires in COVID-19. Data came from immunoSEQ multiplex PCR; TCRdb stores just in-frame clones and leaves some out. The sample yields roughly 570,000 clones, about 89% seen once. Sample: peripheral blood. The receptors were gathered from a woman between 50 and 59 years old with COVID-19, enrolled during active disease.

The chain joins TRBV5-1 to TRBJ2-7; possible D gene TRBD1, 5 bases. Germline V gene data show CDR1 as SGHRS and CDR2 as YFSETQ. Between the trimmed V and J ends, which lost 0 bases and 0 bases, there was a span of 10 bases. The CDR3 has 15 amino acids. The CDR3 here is CASSLGGLSSYEQYF. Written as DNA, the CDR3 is TGCGCCAGCAGCTTGGGGGGCTTGAGCTCCTACGAGCAGTACTTC.

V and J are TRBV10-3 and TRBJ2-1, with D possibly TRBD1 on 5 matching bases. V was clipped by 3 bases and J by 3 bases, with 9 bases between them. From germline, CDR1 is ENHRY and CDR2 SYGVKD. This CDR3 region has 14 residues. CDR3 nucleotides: TGTGCCATCAGTGAATCCGACAGCTACAATGAGCAGTTCTTC. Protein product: CAISESDSYNEQFF.

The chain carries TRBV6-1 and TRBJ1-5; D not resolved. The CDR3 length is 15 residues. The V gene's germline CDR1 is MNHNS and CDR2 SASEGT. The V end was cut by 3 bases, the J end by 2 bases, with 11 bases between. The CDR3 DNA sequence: TGTGCCAGCAGTGACCTAGACGGAGGCAATCAGCCCCAGCATTTT. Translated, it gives CASSDLDGGNQPQHF.

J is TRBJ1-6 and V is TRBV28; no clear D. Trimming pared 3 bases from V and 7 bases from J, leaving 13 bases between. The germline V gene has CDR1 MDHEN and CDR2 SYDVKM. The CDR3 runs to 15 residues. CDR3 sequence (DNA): TGTGCCAGCAGTTTTGATGGAGGCGGGAATTCACCCCTCCACTTT. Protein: CASSFDGGGNSPLHF. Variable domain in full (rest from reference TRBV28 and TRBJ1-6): DVKVTQSSRYLVKRTGEKVFLECVQDMDHENMFWYRQDPGLGLRLIYFSYDVKMKEKGDIPEGYSVSREKKERFSLILESASTNQTSMYLCASSFDGGGNSPLHFGNGTRLTVT.

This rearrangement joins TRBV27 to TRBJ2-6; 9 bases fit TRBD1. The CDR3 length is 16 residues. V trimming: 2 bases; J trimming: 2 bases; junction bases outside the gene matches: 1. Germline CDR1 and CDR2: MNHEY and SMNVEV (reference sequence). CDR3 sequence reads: CASSLNRGPGANVLTF. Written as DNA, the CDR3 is TGTGCCAGCAGTTTAAACAGGGGGCCTGGGGCCAACGTCCTGACTTTC.

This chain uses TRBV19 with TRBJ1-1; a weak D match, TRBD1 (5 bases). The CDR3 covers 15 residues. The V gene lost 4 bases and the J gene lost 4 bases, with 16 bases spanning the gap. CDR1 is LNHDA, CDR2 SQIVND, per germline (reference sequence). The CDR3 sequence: CASSTGAGSGTEAFF. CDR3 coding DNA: TGTGCCAGTAGTACTGGGGCAGGGTCCGGCACTGAAGCTTTCTTT. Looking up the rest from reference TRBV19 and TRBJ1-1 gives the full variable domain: DGGITQSPKYLFRKEGQNVTLSCEQNLNHDAMYWYRQDPGQGLRLIYYSQIVNDFQKGDIAEGYSVSREKKESFPLTVTSAQKNPTAFYLCASSTGAGSGTEAFFGQGTRLTVV.

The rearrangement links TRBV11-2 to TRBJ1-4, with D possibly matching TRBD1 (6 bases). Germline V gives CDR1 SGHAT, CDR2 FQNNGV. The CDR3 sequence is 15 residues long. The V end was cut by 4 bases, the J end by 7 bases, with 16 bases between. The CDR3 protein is CASSSNRVGGEKLFF. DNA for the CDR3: TGTGCCAGCAGCTCCAACAGGGTAGGGGGTGAAAAACTGTTTTTT.

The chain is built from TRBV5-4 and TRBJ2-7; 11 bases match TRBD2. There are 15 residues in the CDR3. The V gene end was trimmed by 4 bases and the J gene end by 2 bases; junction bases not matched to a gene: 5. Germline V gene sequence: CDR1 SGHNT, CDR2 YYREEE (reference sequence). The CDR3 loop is CASSPGLAATYEQYF. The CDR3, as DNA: TGTGCCAGCAGCCCGGGACTAGCGGCCACCTACGAGCAGTACTTC.

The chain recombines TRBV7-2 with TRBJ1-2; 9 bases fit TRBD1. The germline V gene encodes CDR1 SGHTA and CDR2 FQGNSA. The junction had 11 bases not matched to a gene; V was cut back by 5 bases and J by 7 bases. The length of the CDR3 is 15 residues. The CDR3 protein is CASSDTAGTGFGYTF. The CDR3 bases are TGTGCCAGCAGCGATACCGCCGGGACAGGGTTTGGCTACACCTTC.